The 20 T cell receptor beta chains below all came from one sample that was sequenced in a study of T cell repertoires in cytomegalovirus infection. Their specific antigens are unknown. One entry per CDR3 protein results from TCRdb running MiXCR on the reads. The profile covers around 900,000 distinct CDR3 sequences, with 31% appearing a single time and 13% taken by the ten largest. The sample was cultured CD8+ T cells from PBMCs, taken from culture after CMV antigen stimulation. The receptors originated from a human donor in good health (CMV status not recorded). Some clones in this sample may be carry-over from other donors' samples.

This chain links TRBV7-9 with TRBJ1-1, with TRBD1 matching over 8 bases. CDR3 size: 16 residues. The germline V gene has CDR1 SEHNR and CDR2 FQNEAQ (reference sequence). Trimming removed 4 bases from V and 0 bases from J; junction bases left unmatched: 7. This CDR3 is CASSWGGQGVNTEAFF. The CDR3 DNA reads TGTGCCAGCAGCTGGGGTGGACAGGGTGTGAACACTGAAGCTTTCTTT.

The chain recombines TRBV6-2 or TRBV6-3 with TRBJ2-7; no reliable D call. The CDR3 consists of 13 residues. Trimming removed 10 bases at V and 0 bases at J, with 13 bases between. Germline CDR1 reads MNHEY; CDR2 reads SVGEGT. CDR3 coding DNA: TGTGCCACCCTGGGGTCCTACTCCTACGAGCAGTACGTC. It translates to CATLGSYSYEQYV.

The chain joins TRBV10-3 to TRBJ2-7, with TRBD1 matching over 8 bases. Germline V CDR1 and CDR2: ENHRY, SYGVKD. The CDR3 sequence is 12 residues long. Trimming removed 8 bases from V and 2 bases from J; junction bases left unmatched: 2. This CDR3 reads CAIGTGPYEQYF. CDR3 in DNA: TGTGCCATCGGGACAGGACCCTACGAGCAGTACTTC.

The chain is built from TRBV10-3 and TRBJ2-6; 11 bases fit TRBD1. Germline CDR1 reads ENHRY; CDR2 reads SYGVKD. V lost 2 bases and J lost 7; bases outside the gene matches: 10. The CDR3 contains 18 residues. CDR3 amino acids: CAISERTGGELGANVLTF. The CDR3 region has the DNA TGTGCCATCAGTGAGCGGACAGGGGGCGAGTTGGGAGCCAACGTCCTGACTTTC.

Ten or more counts support this clonotype. This chain uses TRBV12-3 or TRBV12-4 with TRBJ1-4; D not certain. There are 11 residues in the CDR3. V lost 5 bases, J lost 12 bases, and 10 bases lay in between. The CDR3 coding sequence is TGTGCCAGCAGTCTAGGAACGGAACTGTTTTTT. Translation: CASSLGTELFF.

CDR3 DNA sequence: TGTGCCAGCAGCTCCGACAGGGCGGAATATAGCAATCAGCCCCAGCATTTT. It specifies CASSSDRAEYSNQPQHF. The V gene is TRBV6-1, the J gene TRBJ1-5; TRBD1 matches at 7 bases. J was trimmed by 0 bases and V by 6 bases; bases with no gene match: 11. The CDR3 loop spans 17 amino acids. CDR1 MNHNS and CDR2 SASEGT come from the germline V gene.

This clonotype was counted ten times or more. The V and J genes are TRBV7-2 and TRBJ2-3; 10 nucleotides align to TRBD2. V trimming: 2 bases; J trimming: 4 bases; junction bases outside the gene matches: 15. The CDR3 has 19 residues. The germline V gene encodes CDR1 SGHTA and CDR2 FQGNSA. CDR3 sequence (DNA): TGTGCCAGCAGCTTAAAAGCGGGGGGGCTCAGGGGCGTGGCAGATACGCAGTATTTT. As protein: CASSLKAGGLRGVADTQYF. The full variable domain, with the rest looked up from reference TRBV7-2 and TRBJ2-3, is GAGVSQSPSNKVTEKGKDVELRCDPISGHTALYWYRQSLGQGLEFLIYFQGNSAPDKSGLPSDRFSAERTGGSVSTLTIQRTQQEDSAVYLCASSLKAGGLRGVADTQYFGPGTRLTVL.

The gene calls are TRBV5-1 and TRBJ1-5; D is possibly TRBD1 (5 bases). Trimming pared 0 bases from V and 5 bases from J, leaving 12 bases between. CDR1 and CDR2 from the germline V gene are SGHRS and YFSETQ. CDR3 length equals 15 residues. Written as DNA, the CDR3 is TGCGCCAGCAGCTTGGAAGGGGTAAGGGATCAGCCCCAGCATTTT. Translated: CASSLEGVRDQPQHF.

Only a few counts were recorded for this clonotype. The CDR3, as DNA: TGTGCCAGCACCATTACCGGGAGGGTCGATGGCTACACCTTC. Residues: CASTITGRVDGYTF. The chain links TRBV6-2 or TRBV6-3 to TRBJ1-2, with D uncertain. Germline lookup yields CDR1 MNHEY and CDR2 SVGEGT. This CDR3 is 14 amino acids long. V lost 7 bases and J lost 6, with 18 bases in between.

This clonotype occurred a few times. V usage is TRBV27 and J usage is TRBJ1-2, with D possibly being TRBD1 (6 bases). Germline V lookup: CDR1 MNHEY, CDR2 SMNVEV (reference sequence). This CDR3 comprises 16 residues. V was cut by 2 bases and J by 1 base, with 14 bases left in between. CDR3 sequence reads: CASSLTVDRINYGYTF. Here the CDR3 DNA reads TGTGCCAGCAGTTTAACCGTCGACAGGATTAACTATGGCTACACCTTC.

This clonotype has only a few counts. This rearrangement joins TRBV11-1 to TRBJ2-1; D might be TRBD1 (6 bases). This CDR3 is 16 amino acids long. V lost 5 bases and J lost 0, with 14 bases in between. Germline-derived CDR1 and CDR2 are SGHAT and FQDESV (reference sequence). In DNA form, the CDR3 reads TGTGCCAGCAGCCCAGGGGTGGGGAGCTCCTACAATGAGCAGTTCTTC. It codes for CASSPGVGSSYNEQFF.

This clonotype was recorded a few times. V gene TRBV12-3 or TRBV12-4 combines with J gene TRBJ2-5, with TRBD1 identical over 7 bases. J was trimmed by 5 bases and V by 5 bases; bases with no gene match: 11. CDR3 size: 15 residues. CDR3 in amino acids: CASSLTEGAKETQYF. The CDR3 region has the DNA TGTGCCAGCAGTCTGACTGAGGGGGCGAAGGAGACCCAGTACTTC.

In this sample, this clonotype turned up a few times. The chain has TRBV14 and TRBJ1-5; 7 positions agree with TRBD1. CDR1 and CDR2 from the germline V gene are SGHDN and FVKESK. With V trimmed by 5 bases and J by 9 bases, 10 bases remained unmatched. This CDR3 contains 14 residues. The CDR3 sequence is CASSSTGDGAPQHF. The CDR3 DNA follows: TGTGCCAGCAGCTCTACAGGGGACGGAGCGCCCCAGCATTTT.

On this clonotype: A read error is possible here, since a much larger clone lies one base away. The CDR3, as DNA: TGTGCCAGCAGTTTGGGGGATGTGAACACTGAAGCTTTCTTT. Residues: CASSLGDVNTEAFF. The rearrangement uses TRBV12-3 or TRBV12-4 and TRBJ1-1; D perhaps matches TRBD1 (5 bases). Trimming took 3 bases from V and 0 from J, leaving 8 bases between them. There are 14 residues in the CDR3.

The chain has TRBV5-1 and TRBJ2-2; a weak D match, TRBD2 (7 bases). Germline CDR1 is SGHRS and CDR2 is YFSETQ. The CDR3 runs to 15 residues. V lost 0 bases and J 4 bases, leaving 10 bases between the germline ends. CDR3 region: CASSLEGGATGELFF. CDR3 DNA sequence: TGCGCCAGCAGCTTGGAAGGGGGGGCCACCGGGGAGCTGTTTTTT.

The gene calls are TRBV7-2 and TRBJ2-3, with D unresolved. Germline loops: CDR1 SGHTA, CDR2 FQGNSA. CDR3 length: 14 amino acids. With 5 bases removed from V and 2 bases from J, the gap between germline ends came to 11 bases. The CDR3 sequence is CASSQWAYTDTQYF. DNA for the CDR3: TGTGCCAGCAGCCAGTGGGCGTACACAGATACGCAGTATTTT.

CDR3 region: CASTPPSTDTQYF. The CDR3 DNA reads as TGTGCCAGCACCCCTCCTAGCACAGATACGCAGTATTTT. The chain recombines TRBV6-6 with TRBJ2-3; unclear D gene. This CDR3 has 13 amino acids. V lost 7 bases and J 0 bases, leaving 8 bases between the germline ends. The germline V gene has CDR1 MNHNY and CDR2 SVGAGI (reference sequence).

This chain links TRBV19 with TRBJ2-1, with 10 positions matching TRBD2. After removal of 5 bases from V and 5 bases from J, the junction contained 6 bases not matched to a gene. CDR1 and CDR2 from the germline V gene are LNHDA and SQIVND (reference sequence). The CDR3 covers 15 residues. CDR3 in amino acids: CASSSGTSADNEQFF. DNA for the CDR3: TGTGCCAGTAGTTCTGGGACTAGCGCCGACAATGAGCAGTTCTTC.

This clonotype was recorded many times. The chain employs TRBV7-9 and TRBJ1-6; D uncertain. The CDR3 loop spans 16 amino acids. V lost 1 base and J lost 2, with 9 bases in between. Germline V lookup: CDR1 SEHNR, CDR2 FQNEAQ (reference sequence). CDR3 bases: TGTGCCAGCAGCTTAGAACGGCTTACCTATAATTCACCCCTCCACTTT. The encoded protein is CASSLERLTYNSPLHF.

The chain employs TRBV20-1 and TRBJ2-5, with TRBD1 matching 12 bases. CDR1 DFQATT and CDR2 SNEGSKA come from the germline V gene (reference sequence). The CDR3 has 15 residues. The V segment lost 2 bases and the J segment 4 bases; nucleotides outside the gene matches: 5. Here the CDR3 reads CSARSGTGGIETQYF. The CDR3 DNA sequence: TGCAGTGCTAGATCCGGGACAGGGGGCATAGAGACCCAGTACTTC.